The following is a TCR beta chain sequence with its context. This sample is part of a study of sequential checkpoint blockade in melanoma. About the research overall: Arm A got nivolumab then ipilimumab; arm B the reverse, 1:1. After both sequences, patients received maintenance nivolumab.

V lost 0 bases and J lost 2, with 15 bases in between. The CDR3 covers 17 residues. CDR1 and CDR2 from the germline V gene are SGDLS and YYNGEE. As to treatment: randomized to nivolumab then ipilimumab (arm A) or the reverse (arm B). No patient had prior DNA-damaging chemotherapy. TCRdb's table, derived via immunoSEQ multiplex PCR, lists solely in-frame clones and lacks some. The sample yields fewer than 15,000 clones, roughly four fifths seen once. The origin of this receptor is a human donor with melanoma. The sample was CD8+ T cells sorted from blood (inferred from file names), taken from a patient given nivolumab and ipilimumab in sequence. The chain is built from TRBV9 and TRBJ1-5, with D possibly TRBD1 on 6 matching bases. CDR3 in DNA: TGTGCCAGCAGCGTAGGGGACACCCCCCGCGGCAATCAGCCCCAGCATTTT. Residues: CASSVGDTPRGNQPQHF.